This T cell receptor (beta chain) was recorded in a study of human T cells and chemical hapten exposure (dated by TCRdb to the early 2020s). With regard to the full study: For sensitization, 2% DPC in acetone was applied to a 2 cm by 2 cm area of upper inner arm skin. The study tracked peripheral blood TCR repertoire changes in vivo during primary and secondary sensitization to the hapten diphenylcyclopropenone (DPC) in alopecia patients. The libraries were sequenced as a pool, and the TCR yield per sample differed mostly because of small variations in library volumes within the pool. Blood samples were taken from patients before sensitization (week 0) and at 2, 6 and about 24 weeks after DPC sensitization. Twenty-nine alopecia patients provided blood for TCR sequencing at one to four time points (pre-sensitization, 2, 6 and 24 weeks). Patch testing was performed on the upper back with Finn chambers containing 0.01% DPC, and the patch tests were scored after 6 days according to International Contact Dermatitis Research Group standards. Throughout the approximately 25-week study period, patients were also given weekly therapeutic DPC doses on the scalp. The patient cohort, mostly female, included alopecia areata with under or over 50% scalp involvement, alopecia totalis and alopecia universalis. Results and caveats for the whole study, not just this receptor: After repeated subsampling, the strength of the expansion versus patch-test correlation and the threshold at which it became significant changed. Patch test score correlated positively with the number of PT1 expanded TCRs, reaching significance at thresholds 8, 16 and 32 but not at 4. The number of TCRs above 1 in 1000 frequency did not change with DPC sensitization; there was no evidence of global repertoire structure alterations. Significantly more large CDR3 similarity clusters were formed by expanded TCRs than by pre-sensitization or healthy control sets, consistent with antigen-driven responses. Because every patient had alopecia, a presumed autoimmune disease, the patients' immune response might differ from that of healthy individuals.

Per the publication, the time point label means: pre-sensitization, week 0. The sample's treatment or condition label, in plain terms: therapeutic diphenylcyclopropenone sensitization with weekly scalp DPC. At each patch-test visit, blood was drawn before the patch test was applied. To be eligible, patients had to be aged 18 to 70, diagnosed with alopecia and judged suitable for DPC therapy, while pregnant patients were excluded. Unfractionated whole blood was collected in Tempus Blood RNA tubes, and total RNA was extracted from that blood. Clipping removes 6 bases from V and 10 bases from J, with 9 as the unmatched junction base count. The germline V gene yields SNHLY for CDR1 and FYNNEI for CDR2. Reading from cysteine to phenylalanine, the CDR3 counts 14 amino acids. Solely the CDR3 DNA is kept, with 42 bases framed from the first base. Libraries were built with RACE. TCRdb lists the instrument as NextSeq 500. Library preparation attached unique molecular identifiers to individual cDNA molecules for quantitative, reproducible TCR counting. Each blood RNA sample was used to sequence both TCR alpha and TCR beta chains. Turning to the authors' computational methods: Samples had a median of roughly 98,000 TCRs, with a range from roughly 20,000 to 690,600. V, J and CDR3 annotation of the TCR reads was carried out using the Decombinator software suite. For PS versus PT1 abundance plots, all samples were subsampled to the same number of TCRs (28,000). Expanded TCRs were defined as absent before sensitization and observed at least eight times at the 2-week time point. The raw public data were reprocessed by TCRdb itself: fastp quality trimming at Q25, MiXCR clonotype calling, in-frame beta chains only. Every entry covers one CDR3 protein and lists the most common genes and DNA from its rows. TCRdb's processing, not the authors' own work, is the source of the V and J calls. Across this sample there are around 110,000 distinct CDR3 sequences, with roughly an eighth seen only once. The top ten clonotypes cover 1.6% of the sample.

The sample holds many counts of this clonotype. The antigen it recognizes is unknown. No base quality information exists; no much larger clone differs at one position. The sequencing used whole blood, collected in connection with sensitization to the hapten diphenylcyclopropenone (DPC). The sequence came from a woman between 45 and 60 years old with alopecia areata. Some clones in this sample may be carry-over from other donors' samples. Here the chain combines TRBV2 and TRBJ2-3; 11 bases in between match TRBD2. The encoded CDR3 is CASRGLADTGSQYF. The nucleotide sequence is given as TGTGCCAGCAGGGGACTAGCGGACACGGGGTCGCAGTATTTT.